The 29 T cell receptor beta chains given below trace back to one sample, sequenced in a study of CD8+ T cells in alopecia areata. Sequencing templates came from extracted RNA that was reverse transcribed into cDNA. This table comes from immunoSEQ multiplex PCR, and its TCRdb copy is limited to in-frame clones, with some not included. The table has about 160,000 clones, around 60% seen once. The sample's treatment: oral pan-JAK inhibitor, 5-10 mg twice daily. Sequenced material: CD4+ T cells sorted from blood, taken at week 24, from a patient treated with tofacitinib. Receptors originate from a human donor with alopecia areata.

The CDR3 sequence: CASSLNGLQETQYF. For the CDR3, the DNA is TGCGCCAGCAGCTTAAACGGACTACAAGAGACCCAGTACTTC. The rearrangement links TRBV5-1 to TRBJ2-5; tentative D call: TRBD2 (6 bases). V was trimmed by 2 bases and J by 2 bases, leaving 10 bases between them. Germline lookup yields CDR1 SGHRS and CDR2 YFSETQ. This CDR3 comprises 14 residues.

About this clone itself: The conserved phenylalanine or tryptophan is not found at the CDR3 terminus, so this likely reflects a read error. The chain links TRBV30 to TRBJ1-5; TRBD1 might be the D (6 bases). The V and J ends lost 3 bases and 4 bases respectively, with 16 bases between them. Germline V gene lookup returns CDR1 GTSNPN and CDR2 SVGIG (reference sequence). The CDR3 is 15 amino acids. The CDR3 DNA reads as TGTGCCTGGAGCGCTAGGAGGGGGTGGAATCAGCCCCAGCATTCT. It yields the protein CAWSARRGWNQPQHS.

V and J are TRBV30 and TRBJ1-3, with 8 bases fitting TRBD1. The CDR3 spans 14 residues. The junction had 6 bases not matched to a gene; V was cut back by 3 bases and J by 5 bases. Germline CDR1 and CDR2: GTSNPN and SVGIG (reference sequence). The DNA for the CDR3 is TGTGCCTGGAGCCTTACAGGGGGGAGAAACACCATATATTTT. Translation: CAWSLTGGRNTIYF.

This clone came up a few times. The chain employs TRBV6-5 and TRBJ1-2; a possible D gene is TRBD1 (5 bases). This CDR3 region has 14 residues. CDR1 and CDR2 from the germline V gene are MNHEY and SVGAGI. V lost 2 bases to trimming and J lost 6 bases, with 13 bases between them. DNA for the CDR3: TGTGCCAGCAGTTACGACCAGGGCGGGGATGGCTACACCTTC. It encodes CASSYDQGGDGYTF.

The J gene is TRBJ1-3, the V gene TRBV27; the D gene is possibly TRBD1 (5 bases). Germline V CDR1 and CDR2: MNHEY, SMNVEV (reference sequence). V lost 3 bases and J lost 1, with 10 bases in between. This CDR3 contains 15 residues. CDR3 sequence: CASSLVGASGNTIYF. CDR3 in DNA: TGTGCCAGCAGTTTGGTCGGGGCTTCTGGAAACACCATATATTTT.

This clone turned up a few times. The chain couples TRBV14 to TRBJ1-2; perhaps TRBD1 as D (5 bases). V lost 2 bases, J lost 4 bases, and 11 bases lay in between. The CDR3 is 14 residues long. Germline V lookup: CDR1 SGHDN, CDR2 FVKESK. The CDR3 sequence is CASSQLRGFYGYTF. Here the CDR3 DNA reads TGTGCCAGCAGCCAACTACGGGGCTTCTATGGCTACACCTTC.

J is TRBJ1-1 and V is TRBV6-5, with D maybe TRBD1 (6 bases). V gave up 8 bases and J gave up 1 base, with 11 bases separating them. The CDR3 has 13 residues. Germline lookup yields CDR1 MNHEY and CDR2 SVGAGI. As DNA, the CDR3 is TGTGCCAGCTCGTCGGACAGGAACACTGAAGCTTTCTTT. It translates to CASSSDRNTEAFF.

This chain joins TRBV30 and TRBJ1-6, with a possible D match to TRBD1 (5 bases). Germline CDR1 reads GTSNPN; CDR2 reads SVGIG (reference sequence). This CDR3 has 14 amino acids. V lost 5 bases and J lost 13, with 21 bases in between. The CDR3 bases are TGTGCCTGGGGTCGGAGGGGAGGGATTCCCCCCCTCCACTTT. Amino acid sequence: CAWGRRGGIPPLHF.

The chain employs TRBV5-6 and TRBJ1-5; TRBD1 is a possible D gene (5 bases). The germline CDR1 and CDR2 sequences are SGHDT and YYEEEE. CDR3 size: 15 residues. The ends were cut back, 2 bases at V and 1 base at J, with 10 bases in the middle. The chain's CDR3 is CASSFAGPSNQPQHF. The CDR3 bases are TGTGCCAGCAGCTTCGCAGGGCCGAGCAATCAGCCCCAGCATTTT. Variable domain in full (rest from reference TRBV5-6 and TRBJ1-5): DAGVTQSPTHLIKTRGQQVTLRCSPKSGHDTVSWYQQALGQGPQFIFQYYEEEERQRGNFPDRFSGHQFPNYSSELNVNALLLGDSALYLCASSFAGPSNQPQHFGDGTRLSIL.

V is TRBV29-1 and J is TRBJ2-5, with a possible D match to TRBD1 (5 bases). V lost 8 bases to trimming and J lost 1 base, with 11 bases between them. Germline values: CDR1 SQVTM, CDR2 ANQGSEA. The CDR3 totals 12 residues. As DNA, the CDR3 is TGCAGCTCACAGGACGGCCAAGAGACCCAGTACTTC. Translating it yields CSSQDGQETQYF.

This clone was seen a few times. The J gene is TRBJ2-1, the V gene TRBV7-2; 10 positions match TRBD2. V lost 5 bases, J lost 3 bases, and 4 bases stayed unmatched. Germline assignment: CDR1 SGHTA and CDR2 FQGNSA. CDR3 size: 15 residues. The CDR3 protein is CASSPGTSVYNEQFF. The CDR3 DNA follows: TGTGCCAGCAGCCCCGGGACTAGCGTCTACAATGAGCAGTTCTTC.

Concerning this clone itself: Other DNA sequences in the same sample also yield this CDR3. The chain links TRBV4-2 to TRBJ1-3; D remains ambiguous. The CDR3 loop spans 18 amino acids. V was shortened by 0 bases and J by 0 bases, with 15 bases between the two germline ends. The germline V gene encodes CDR1 LGHNA and CDR2 YNFKEQ. CDR3 region: CASSQDPGRRDSGNTIYF. The CDR3 bases are TGTGCCAGCAGCCAAGATCCGGGCAGGCGAGACTCTGGAAACACCATATATTTT.

J is TRBJ2-2 and V is TRBV29-1; 10 nucleotides match TRBD1. The germline V gene encodes CDR1 SQVTM and CDR2 ANQGSEA. V shed 6 bases and J 6 bases; nucleotides not matched to a gene: 1. The length of the CDR3 is 12 residues. The DNA for the CDR3 is TGCAGCGTAGACAGGGGGCCCGGGGAGCTGTTTTTT. Its protein is CSVDRGPGELFF.

The V call is TRBV7-2, the J call TRBJ2-3; a possible D gene is TRBD2 (5 bases). Germline CDR1 and CDR2: SGHTA and FQGNSA. The CDR3 length is 17 residues. V dropped 0 bases and J dropped 1 base, with 14 bases sitting between them. CDR3 in amino acids: CASSLAGRVKRTDTQYF. The DNA for the CDR3 is TGTGCCAGCAGCTTAGCGGGGAGAGTGAAGCGCACAGATACGCAGTATTTT.

This clone was picked up one time. The V call is TRBV30, the J call TRBJ1-2, with D possibly being TRBD1 (6 bases). V was clipped by 3 bases and J by 4 bases, with 12 bases between them. Germline V gene sequence: CDR1 GTSNPN, CDR2 SVGIG (reference sequence). The CDR3 extends over 13 amino acids. This CDR3 is CAWSPGQSYGYTF. The CDR3 DNA reads as TGTGCCTGGAGCCCCGGACAGAGCTATGGCTACACCTTC.

The chain uses TRBV18 and TRBJ2-5; the D is unclear. Trimming removed 2 bases from V and 4 bases from J, with 8 bases in between. This CDR3 has 13 amino acids. CDR1 KGHSH and CDR2 LQKENI come from the germline V gene. CDR3 sequence reads: CASSPALIETQYF. The CDR3 region has the DNA TGTGCCAGCTCACCAGCGCTTATAGAGACCCAGTACTTC.

The rearrangement joins TRBV15 to TRBJ1-5; TRBD1 is a possible D gene (5 bases). The CDR3 is 14 amino acids. V was clipped by 4 bases and J by 6 bases, with 13 bases between them. CDR1 and CDR2 (germline): LNHNV, YYDKDF (reference sequence). The CDR3 sequence: CATSTRAYVQPQHF. The CDR3 nucleotides read TGTGCCACCAGCACCAGGGCGTATGTTCAGCCCCAGCATTTT.

The chain combines TRBV30 with TRBJ2-1; D may correspond to TRBD1 or TRBD2 (6 bases each). Germline V gene data show CDR1 as GTSNPN and CDR2 as SVGIG (reference sequence). The CDR3 runs to 14 residues. Trimming stripped 4 bases from V and 9 bases from J, with 19 bases between. The CDR3 loop reads CAWIGWGAVGEQFF. CDR3 sequence (DNA): TGTGCCTGGATCGGCTGGGGGGCCGTGGGTGAGCAGTTCTTC.

The chain combines TRBV29-1 with TRBJ2-5; TRBD1 matches 11 bases. With 3 bases clipped from V and 6 bases from J, the junction kept 6 bases outside the gene matches. Germline assignment: CDR1 SQVTM and CDR2 ANQGSEA. The CDR3 is made up of 14 amino acids. CDR3 sequence reads: CSVDGTGGSKTQYF. CDR3 bases: TGCAGCGTTGACGGGACAGGGGGAAGTAAGACCCAGTACTTC.

The chain links TRBV30 to TRBJ2-1; TRBD1 matches at 7 bases. V lost 8 bases, J lost 10 bases, and 11 bases stayed unmatched. The CDR3 has 12 residues. Germline loops: CDR1 GTSNPN, CDR2 SVGIG (reference sequence). The CDR3 DNA reads TGTGCCCGACAAGACAGGGTTTCCGAGCAGTTCTTC. Residues: CARQDRVSEQFF.

The CDR3 coding sequence is TGTGCCTGGGCGTGGCTCGGCAATGGCTACACCTTC. Its protein is CAWAWLGNGYTF. This chain links TRBV30 with TRBJ1-2, with D uncertain. This CDR3 is 12 amino acids long. Germline loops: CDR1 GTSNPN, CDR2 SVGIG (reference sequence). Trimming pared 5 bases from V and 6 bases from J, leaving 13 bases between.

The genes are TRBV4-1 and TRBJ1-1; no reliable D call. The CDR3 sequence is 13 residues long. V lost 0 bases to trimming and J lost 1 base, with 3 bases between them. CDR1 and CDR2 from the germline V gene are MGHRA and YSYEKL. CDR3 loop: CASSQEKNTEAFF. CDR3 DNA: TGCGCCAGCAGCCAAGAAAAGAACACTGAAGCTTTCTTT.

J is TRBJ2-5 and V is TRBV30; no clear D. The germline CDR1 and CDR2 sequences are GTSNPN and SVGIG (reference sequence). CDR3 length equals 14 residues. V was pared by 2 bases and J by 0 bases, with 10 bases between. The DNA for the CDR3 is TGTGCCTGGAGTCGTCTTGATAACCAAGAGACCCAGTACTTC. This translates into CAWSRLDNQETQYF.

The table lists this clone with a few counts. The V call is TRBV19, the J call TRBJ1-1; D remains unclear. CDR3 size: 12 residues. Germline lookup yields CDR1 LNHDA and CDR2 SQIVND (reference sequence). The germline V and J ends were trimmed by 7 bases and 0 bases, with 6 bases remaining between them. This CDR3 reads CASMRVNTEAFF. The CDR3 DNA sequence: TGTGCCAGTATGAGGGTGAACACTGAAGCTTTCTTT.

The J gene is TRBJ2-5, the V gene TRBV11-1; no definite D call. This CDR3 contains 13 residues. The germline gives CDR1 SGHAT, CDR2 FQDESV (reference sequence). With 3 bases removed from V and 4 bases from J, the gap between germline ends came to 9 bases. CDR3 in DNA: TGTGCCAGCAGCTTCCTAATCGGAGAGACCCAGTACTTC. Translating gives CASSFLIGETQYF. The full variable domain, completed using reference TRBV11-1 and TRBJ2-5, is EAEVAQSPRYKITEKSQAVAFWCDPISGHATLYWYRQILGQGPELLVQFQDESVVDDSQLPKDRFSAERLKGVDSTLKIQPAELGDSAMYLCASSFLIGETQYFGPGTRLLVL.

The table lists this clone with many counts. This sequence joins TRBV2 and TRBJ2-6; D not certain. Germline CDR1 is SNHLY and CDR2 is FYNNEI. V was pared by 8 bases and J by 6 bases, with 5 bases between. The CDR3 length is 11 residues. CDR3 coding DNA: TGTGCCAGCTCCCCGGCCAACGTCCTGACTTTC. It yields the protein CASSPANVLTF.

The chain joins TRBV7-2 to TRBJ1-5, with a weak D call TRBD1 (5 bases). With 2 bases removed from V and 6 bases from J, the gap between germline ends came to 8 bases. This CDR3 spans 13 amino acids. Germline loops: CDR1 SGHTA, CDR2 FQGNSA. The CDR3 nucleotides are TGTGCCAGCAGCTTAACAGGCGGTCAGCCCCAGCATTTT. It codes for CASSLTGGQPQHF.

This clone was recorded once. The rearrangement joins TRBV6-5 to TRBJ1-2; 9 nucleotides match TRBD1. J lost 5 bases, V lost 5 bases, and 3 bases had no gene match. Germline CDR1 reads MNHEY; CDR2 reads SVGAGI. The CDR3 contains 13 residues. CDR3 bases: TGTGCCAGCAGTGCAGACAGGGGGTATGGCTACACCTTC. The encoded protein is CASSADRGYGYTF.

The rearrangement links TRBV6-5 to TRBJ2-1; 7 positions match TRBD1. CDR1 is MNHEY and CDR2 is SVGAGI in the germline V gene. Germline trimming cut 6 bases from V and 7 bases from J; bases unmatched to any gene: 6. CDR3 length equals 13 residues. Here the CDR3 reads CASREQGRNEQFF. The CDR3 DNA follows: TGTGCCAGCAGGGAACAGGGGAGAAATGAGCAGTTCTTC.